A selection of T cell receptor beta chains follows, all from one sample in a study of tumor and adjacent non-tumor tissue in lung cancer. TCRdb called the multiplex PCR reads again in MiXCR, with one record for every CDR3 protein. The sample gives 120,000 or so distinct CDR3 sequences, about 66% of which show up once; 9.5% to 15% is in the top ten. The material sequenced was lung tumor tissue. The receptor set was obtained from a man aged 30-40 years with non-small cell lung cancer. Both conserved end residues are part of each CDR3. D genes are given only for firm matches. For some rows the clone size is stated as once, few or many, or as a class when expanded; others skip it.

V gene	J gene	clone size	D gene	CDR3 DNA	CDR3 protein
TRBV5-1	TRBJ1-4	.	.	TGCGCCAGCAGCTTGATGCCGGGAAATGAAAAACTGTTTTTC	CASSLMPGNEKLFF
TRBV20-1	TRBJ1-1	few	.	TGCAGTGCTACAATGACAGCGCTGAACACTGAAGCTTCCTTT	CSATMTALNTEASF
TRBV4-1	TRBJ2-5	many	.	TGCGCCAGCAGCCAATTCGGACAACAAGAGACCCAGTACTTC	CASSQFGQQETQYF
TRBV7-8	TRBJ2-3	many	.	TGTGCCAGCAGCTTAGCAGAGGACAGCTGGGATACGCAGTATTTT	CASSLAEDSWDTQYF
TRBV7-2	TRBJ2-7	.	.	TGTGCCAGCAGCTTAACCGGGACCGTTTCTTACGAGCAGTACTTC	CASSLTGTVSYEQYF
TRBV6-5	TRBJ1-6	.	TRBD1	TGTGCCAGTAGTTACAGGACAGGGGATAATTCACCCCTCCACTTT	CASSYRTGDNSPLHF
TRBV20-1	TRBJ2-3	.	.	TGCAGTGCTAGACCACTTGTCAGAAGCACAGATACGCGGTATTTT	CSARPLVRSTDTRYF
TRBV20-1	TRBJ2-1	.	TRBD2	TGCAGAGCTAGGACTAGCGAGGGCTACAATGAGCAGTTCTTC	CRARTSEGYNEQFF
TRBV6-2/TRBV6-3	TRBJ2-1	many	TRBD1	TGTGCCAGCAGTTACGGACAGGGGATTTACAATGAGCAGTTCTTC	CASSYGQGIYNEQFF
TRBV11-1	TRBJ1-1	.	.	TGTGCTAGCAGCTTACAAGCGTTGAACACTGAAGCTCTCTTT	CASSLQALNTEALF
TRBV20-1	TRBJ2-3	many	.	TGCAGTGCACCGAGCGGGTACACAGATACGCAGTATTTT	CSAPSGYTDTQYF
TRBV12-3/TRBV12-4	TRBJ1-1	many	.	TGTGCCAGCAGTCTCATCGGAGGGACCACTGAAGCTTTCTTT	CASSLIGGTTEAFF
TRBV4-3	TRBJ2-3	.	.	TGCGCCAGCAGCCAAGAATCTGCATGGAGATCTATGGACGCAGATACGCAGTATTTT	CASSQESAWRSMDADTQYF
TRBV4-1	TRBJ1-1	many	.	TGCGCCAGCAGCCAAGGACCTGGGGCGATGGGGTTGGGCACTGAAGCTTTCTTT	CASSQGPGAMGLGTEAFF
TRBV11-2	TRBJ2-1	.	.	TGTGCCAGCAGCTTAGGTGCTAGCAGGTTTAGCACCTACAATGAGCAGTTCTTC	CASSLGASRFSTYNEQFF
TRBV6-2/TRBV6-3	TRBJ2-7	few	.	TGTGCCAGCAGTCCCATCCGGACCGACGAGCAGTACTTC	CASSPIRTDEQYF
TRBV11-2	TRBJ2-1	.	.	TGTGCCAGCAGCTCATATGCTAGCGCGCCCTACAATGACCAGTTCTTC	CASSSYASAPYNDQFF
TRBV29-1	TRBJ2-1	many	.	TGCAGCGCTCGGAGGGGGCCCGAAGACAATGAGCAGTTCTTC	CSARRGPEDNEQFF
TRBV6-1	TRBJ2-3	.	TRBD2	TGTGCCAGCAAACTAGCGGAGAGCACACATACGCAGTATTTT	CASKLAESTHTQYF
TRBV5-4	TRBJ1-2	.	.	TGTGCCAGCAGCTTGCCAGGGTCTAACTGTGGCTACACCTTC	CASSLPGSNCGYTF
TRBV12-5	TRBJ1-1	many	TRBD1	TGTGCTAGTGGTTTGGTCCTTGCCGACAGGGTAGAAGCTGAAGCTTTCTTT	CASGLVLADRVEAEAFF
TRBV7-8	TRBJ1-1	.	TRBD1	TGTGCCAGCAGCTTAGACAGGGGGATATTGAACACTGAAGCTTTCTTT	CASSLDRGILNTEAFF
TRBV7-9	TRBJ1-1	many	.	TGTGCCAGCTCCCTACCGCGGATTGGGAACACTGAAGCTTTCTTT	CASSLPRIGNTEAFF
TRBV4-2	TRBJ2-1	many	.	TGTGCCAGCAGCCAAGGGGAGCGGCCCACGGCAGAGCAGTTCTTC	CASSQGERPTAEQFF
TRBV10-3	TRBJ2-6	.	TRBD1	TGTGGCATCAGTGCTCCGGGACAGTACTCTGGGGCCAACGTCCTGACTTTC	CGISAPGQYSGANVLTF
TRBV6-1	TRBJ2-5	many	.	TGTGGGATTGGGAAGGGGGGCCGCGAGACCCAGTACTTC	CGIGKGGRETQYF
TRBV12-3/TRBV12-4	TRBJ2-7	.	TRBD1	TGTGCCAGCATGTGGACAGGGGGCGGTCTGGCTCAAGAGCAGTACTTC	CASMWTGGGLAQEQYF
TRBV13	TRBJ2-7	many	TRBD2	TGTGCCAGCAGCTTAAATGGACTAGCGGGAGACGAGCAGTACTTC	CASSLNGLAGDEQYF
TRBV24-1	TRBJ2-1	.	.	TGTGCCACCAGTGGTGACAGGAATGAGCAGTTCTTC	CATSGDRNEQFF
TRBV12-3/TRBV12-4	TRBJ1-2	many	.	TGTGCCAGCAGTTTTGTAGCCCGGGGGTATGGCTACACCTTC	CASSFVARGYGYTF
TRBV20-1	TRBJ2-3	once	.	TGCAGTGCTAGAGGGCGGACAGCAGACGCGCAGTATTTT	CSARGRTADAQYF
TRBV29-1	TRBJ1-1	.	.	TGCAGCGTTAGGGACGGATACAGTGAAACTTTCTTT	CSVRDGYSETFF
TRBV29-1	TRBJ2-7	.	.	TGCAGCGTCGCTGAGACAGTCTACGAGCGGTACTTC	CSVAETVYERYF
TRBV20-1	TRBJ2-3	.	TRBD2	TGCAGTGCTCAGGTGGCGGGAGGGATCACAGATACGCAGTATTTT	CSAQVAGGITDTQYF
TRBV20-1	TRBJ2-1	many	TRBD2	TGCAGTGCTACTCGGACTAGCGGCTACAATGAGCAGTTCTTC	CSATRTSGYNEQFF
TRBV6-5	TRBJ1-5	many	.	TGTGCCAGCAGTTACTCGATATATAGCAATCAGCCCCAGCATTTT	CASSYSIYSNQPQHF
TRBV27	TRBJ2-7	.	TRBD2	TGTGCCAGCAGCCCCGGGACTAGCGCTTACGAGCAGTACTTC	CASSPGTSAYEQYF
TRBV24-1	TRBJ2-5	few	TRBD2	TGTGCCACCAGTGCTGGGAGCGGGGAGTCCCAAGAGACCCAGTACTTC	CATSAGSGESQETQYF
TRBV5-5	TRBJ1-2	.	.	TGTGCCAACAGCTTGGATGCTGGGTCTAACTATGGCTACACCTTC	CANSLDAGSNYGYTF
TRBV11-2	TRBJ1-3	.	.	TGTGCCAGCGCTGAGAGGGGCCCTGGAAACACCATATATTTT	CASAERGPGNTIYF
TRBV4-1	TRBJ2-5	.	.	TGCGCCAGCAGCCAAGATCGGGATGAGGATGAGACCAAGTACTTC	CASSQDRDEDETKYF
TRBV20-1	TRBJ1-4	many	TRBD1	TGCAGTGCTAGAGATTCGACAGGGATAAATGAAAAACTGTTTTTT	CSARDSTGINEKLFF
TRBV13	TRBJ2-4	.	.	TGTGCCAGCAGCTTAGGGTACCCTGTAGCCGAAAACATTCAGTACTTC	CASSLGYPVAENIQYF
TRBV6-2/TRBV6-3	TRBJ2-7	.	TRBD2	TGTGCCAGCACAACTAGCGTCTACGGGCAATACTTC	CASTTSVYGQYF
TRBV4-1	TRBJ2-7	.	.	TGCGTCAGCAGCCAAGATTTCGGCAAGCTGTACTTC	CVSSQDFGKLYF
TRBV10-1	TRBJ2-1	.	.	TGCACCAGGTACCTTCGGGAAACCTACAATGAGCAGTTCTTC	CTRYLRETYNEQFF
TRBV29-1	TRBJ2-7	.	.	TGCAGCGTTGAAATGCCCAGGGCCGGATTACGCGAGCAATACTTC	CSVEMPRAGLREQYF
TRBV6-2/TRBV6-3	TRBJ1-1	many	.	TGTGCCAGCAGTCTCCTGGGACATAGAAACACTGAAGCTTTCTTT	CASSLLGHRNTEAFF